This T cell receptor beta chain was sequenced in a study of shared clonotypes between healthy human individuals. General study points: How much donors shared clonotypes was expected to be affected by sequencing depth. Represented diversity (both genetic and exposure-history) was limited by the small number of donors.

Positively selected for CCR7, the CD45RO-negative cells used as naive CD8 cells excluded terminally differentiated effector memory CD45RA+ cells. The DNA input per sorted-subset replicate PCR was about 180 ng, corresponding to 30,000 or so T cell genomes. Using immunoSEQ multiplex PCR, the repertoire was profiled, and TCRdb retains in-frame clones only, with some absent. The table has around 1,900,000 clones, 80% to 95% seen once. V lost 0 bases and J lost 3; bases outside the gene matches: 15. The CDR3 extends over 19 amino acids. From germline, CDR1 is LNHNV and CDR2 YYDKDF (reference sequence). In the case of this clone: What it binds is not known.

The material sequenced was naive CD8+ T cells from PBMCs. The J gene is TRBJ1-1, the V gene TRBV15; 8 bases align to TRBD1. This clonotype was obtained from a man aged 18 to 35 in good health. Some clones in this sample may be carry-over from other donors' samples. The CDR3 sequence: CATSRDWNPAGGEDTEAFF. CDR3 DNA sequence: TGTGCCACCAGCAGAGATTGGAACCCGGCAGGGGGCGAGGACACTGAAGCTTTCTTT. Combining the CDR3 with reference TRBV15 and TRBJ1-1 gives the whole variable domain DAMVIQNPRYQVTQFGKPVTLSCSQTLNHNVMYWYQQKSSQAPKLLFHYYDKDFNNEADTPDNFQSRRPNTSFCFLDIRSPGLGDTAMYLCATSRDWNPAGGEDTEAFFGQGTRLTVV.